A selection of T cell receptor beta chains follows, all from one sample in a study of Ad26.COV2.S vaccination and SARS-CoV-2 variants. This table comes from immunoSEQ multiplex PCR, and its TCRdb copy is limited to in-frame clones, with some not included. The sample shows over 400,000 clones, 92% of them seen only once. The sample here was peripheral blood, taken in a trial of Ad26.COV2.S vaccine versus placebo. The receptors were gathered from a person between 18 and 65 years old who received the Ad26.COV2.S COVID-19 vaccine or a placebo. Both conserved end residues are part of each CDR3. A D gene is named only where the DNA matches it firmly. Clone size appears in some rows only: once, few, many, or a class for an expanded clone.

NA,NA,TRBJ2-2,TRBV5-4,CASSLGGLEGELFF,TGTGCCAGCAGCTTGGGCGGTCTAGAGGGGGAGCTGTTTTTT
TRBD1,NA,TRBJ2-1,TRBV14,CASSFRDSPPYNEQFF,TGTGCCAGCAGCTTTCGGGACAGCCCCCCGTACAATGAGCAGTTCTTC
NA,NA,TRBJ2-5,TRBV7-9,CASSLDLLSQGKETQYF,TGTGCCAGCAGCTTAGATCTCCTTTCCCAGGGTAAAGAGACCCAGTACTTC
NA,NA,TRBJ1-4,TRBV3-1/TRBV3-2,CASSHPATRNEKLFF,TGTGCCAGCAGCCATCCCGCCACCCGAAATGAAAAACTGTTTTTT
NA,NA,TRBJ2-4,TRBV11-2,CASSSRRDTRSKNIQYF,TGTGCCAGCAGCTCAAGGCGGGACACGCGATCCAAAAACATTCAGTACTTC
NA,NA,TRBJ2-5,TRBV3-1/TRBV3-2,CASSYTQYQETQYF,TGTGCCAGCAGCTATACACAGTACCAAGAGACCCAGTACTTC
NA,once,TRBJ2-3,TRBV12-5,CASRGGRGGDTQYF,TGTGCTAGTAGGGGGGGGCGTGGTGGAGATACGCAGTATTTT
NA,few,TRBJ1-6,TRBV7-9,CASSLSPSPPLHF,TGTGCCAGCAGCTTAAGTCCATCGCCACCCCTCCACTTT
NA,once,TRBJ2-7,TRBV6-5,CASSYRGQGSYEQYF,TGTGCCAGCAGTTACAGAGGGCAGGGATCCTACGAGCAGTACTTC
NA,NA,TRBJ1-2,TRBV6-5,CASSYSIGIYGYTF,TGTGCCAGCAGTTACTCGATAGGAATCTATGGCTACACCTTC
NA,NA,TRBJ1-1,TRBV14,CASSHQPYKNTEAFF,TGTGCCAGCAGCCACCAACCATACAAGAACACTGAAGCTTTCTTT
TRBD1,NA,TRBJ1-5,TRBV30,CAWSGQEVQPQHF,TGTGCCTGGTCGGGACAGGAGGTTCAGCCCCAGCATTTT
NA,NA,TRBJ1-4,TRBV20-1,CSASGQMEKLFF,TGCAGTGCTAGTGGGCAAATGGAAAAACTGTTTTTT
NA,NA,TRBJ1-2,TRBV29-1,CSVVGRPPDYGYTF,TGCAGCGTTGTCGGCCGGCCCCCAGACTATGGCTACACCTTC
TRBD1,NA,TRBJ2-2,TRBV7-8,CASSDRDRVSGELFF,TGTGCCAGCAGCGACCGGGACAGGGTATCCGGGGAGCTGTTTTTT
TRBD2,NA,TRBJ2-1,TRBV6-5,CASRATSGAYNEQFF,TGTGCCAGCAGGGCTACTAGCGGGGCCTACAATGAGCAGTTCTTC
NA,NA,TRBJ1-6,TRBV6-1,CASSESWWDGNSPLHF,TGTGCCAGCAGTGAAAGCTGGTGGGACGGTAATTCACCCCTCCACTTT
NA,NA,TRBJ2-7,TRBV19,CASSIEWASYEQYF,TGTGCCAGTAGTATAGAATGGGCTTCCTACGAGCAGTACTTC
NA,NA,TRBJ1-3,TRBV19,CASSTGRILSGNTIYF,TGTGCCAGTAGTACCGGACGGATCCTCTCTGGAAACACCATATATTTT
NA,NA,TRBJ1-2,TRBV6-5,CASSYYGGGYGYTF,TGTGCCAGCAGTTACTACGGGGGAGGTTATGGCTACACCTTC
TRBD2,NA,TRBJ2-3,TRBV28,CASSSQRGADTQYF,TGTGCCAGCAGTTCCCAGCGGGGGGCAGATACGCAGTATTTT
TRBD1,NA,TRBJ1-1,TRBV4-1,CASSHPGGTGTEAFF,TGCGCCAGCAGCCACCCAGGGGGCACGGGCACTGAAGCTTTCTTT
NA,NA,TRBJ1-2,TRBV21-1,CASSNHRGQNYGYTF,TGTGCCAGCAGCAATCACCGGGGGCAAAACTATGGCTACACCTTC
NA,NA,TRBJ1-1,TRBV27,CASSWSAGQFMNTEAFF,TGTGCCAGCAGCTGGTCAGCTGGACAGTTCATGAACACTGAAGCTTTCTTT
NA,NA,TRBJ1-3,TRBV7-6,CASSTNRLVSGNTIYF,TGTGCCAGCAGCACGAACCGCTTGGTCTCTGGAAACACCATATATTTT
NA,NA,TRBJ2-3,TRBV30,CAWSVKWVMAGGTDTQYF,TGTGCCTGGAGTGTAAAATGGGTAATGGCAGGGGGCACAGATACGCAGTATTTT
NA,NA,TRBJ2-7,TRBV6-5,CASSRALTSSYEQYF,TGTGCCAGCTCCAGGGCCCTCACAAGCTCCTACGAGCAGTACTTC
TRBD1,NA,TRBJ1-6,TRBV7-9,CASSSLGQANSPLHF,TGTGCCAGCAGCTCACTAGGACAGGCGAATTCACCCCTCCACTTT
TRBD1,NA,TRBJ2-7,TRBV29-1,CSVELDRGPTYEQYF,TGCAGCGTTGAGCTTGACAGGGGGCCAACCTACGAGCAGTACTTC
TRBD1,NA,TRBJ1-4,TRBV6-5,CASSLTGNEKLFF,TGTGCCAGCAGCCTGACAGGGAATGAAAAACTGTTTTTT
TRBD2,NA,TRBJ2-7,TRBV6-5,CASSYTGGSYEQYF,TGTGCCAGCAGTTACACGGGGGGCTCCTACGAGCAGTACTTC
NA,NA,TRBJ1-4,TRBV4-3,CASSQDWAGFDEKLFF,TGCGCCAGCAGCCAAGATTGGGCGGGCTTTGATGAAAAACTGTTTTTT
NA,NA,TRBJ2-3,TRBV12-3/TRBV12-4,CASSFVADTQYF,TGTGCCAGCAGTTTTGTTGCGGATACGCAGTATTTT
TRBD1,NA,TRBJ1-2,TRBV27,CASSLTGTASYGYTF,TGTGCCAGCAGTTTAACCGGGACAGCGAGCTATGGCTACACCTTC
NA,NA,TRBJ1-2,TRBV20-1,CSARVNYGYTF,TGCAGTGCTAGAGTTAACTATGGCTACACCTTC
TRBD1,NA,TRBJ2-7,TRBV7-9,CASTSGTGGSEQYF,TGTGCCAGCACCTCCGGGACAGGGGGCAGCGAGCAGTACTTC
TRBD1,NA,TRBJ1-1,TRBV27,CASSWRFSAAGGTEAFF,TGTGCCAGCAGTTGGCGGTTCTCGGCTGCAGGGGGCACTGAAGCTTTCTTT
NA,NA,TRBJ1-1,TRBV7-8,CASNQKRGFDTEAFF,TGTGCCAGCAACCAAAAGAGGGGGTTCGACACTGAAGCTTTCTTT
NA,NA,TRBJ2-2,TRBV21-1,CASPKTGENTGELFF,TGTGCCAGCCCTAAGACAGGGGAAAACACCGGGGAGCTGTTTTTT
TRBD2,NA,TRBJ2-1,TRBV28,CASRGGGASSYNEQFF,TGTGCCAGCAGAGGCGGGGGGGCCAGCTCCTACAATGAGCAGTTCTTC
NA,NA,TRBJ2-2,TRBV7-2,CASSLPHLGGTGELFF,TGTGCCAGCAGCCTCCCGCATCTCGGGGGCACCGGGGAGCTGTTTTTT
NA,once,TRBJ2-1,TRBV9,CASSVAGRGEQFF,TGTGCCAGCAGCGTAGCAGGGCGGGGTGAGCAGTTCTTC
TRBD1,few,TRBJ1-1,TRBV2,CASRTRTGGMEAFF,TGTGCCAGCAGGACTCGGACAGGGGGGATGGAAGCTTTCTTT
NA,NA,TRBJ1-5,TRBV9,CASSVEGSPNQPQHF,TGTGCCAGCAGCGTAGAAGGCAGCCCGAATCAGCCCCAGCATTTT